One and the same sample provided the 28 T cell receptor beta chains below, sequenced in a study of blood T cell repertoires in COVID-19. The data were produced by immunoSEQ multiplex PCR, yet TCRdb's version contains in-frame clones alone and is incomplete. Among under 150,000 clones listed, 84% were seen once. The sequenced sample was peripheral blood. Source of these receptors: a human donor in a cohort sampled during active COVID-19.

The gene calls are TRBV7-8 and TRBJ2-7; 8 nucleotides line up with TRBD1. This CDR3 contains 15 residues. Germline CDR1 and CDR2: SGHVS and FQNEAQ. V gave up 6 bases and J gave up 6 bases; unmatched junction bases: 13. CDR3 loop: CASSHPGTGLFEQYF. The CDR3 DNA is TGTGCCAGCAGTCATCCCGGGACAGGTCTTTTCGAGCAGTACTTC.

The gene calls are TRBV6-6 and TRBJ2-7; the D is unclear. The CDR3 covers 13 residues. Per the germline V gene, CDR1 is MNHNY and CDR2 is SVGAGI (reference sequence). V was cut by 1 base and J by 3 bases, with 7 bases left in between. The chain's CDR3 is CASSYYKNYEQYF. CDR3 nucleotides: TGTGCCAGCAGTTACTATAAAAACTACGAGCAGTACTTC.

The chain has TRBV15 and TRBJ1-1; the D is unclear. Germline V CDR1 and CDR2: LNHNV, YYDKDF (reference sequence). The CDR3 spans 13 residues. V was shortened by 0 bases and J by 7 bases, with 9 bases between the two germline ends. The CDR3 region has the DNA TGTGCCACCAGCAGAGACCCAGGCAGTGAAGCTTTCTTT. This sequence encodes CATSRDPGSEAFF.

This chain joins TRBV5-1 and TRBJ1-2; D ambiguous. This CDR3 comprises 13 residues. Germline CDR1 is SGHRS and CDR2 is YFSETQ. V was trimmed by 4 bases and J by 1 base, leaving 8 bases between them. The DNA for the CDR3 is TGCGCCAGCAGCAGCGGCGTTAACTATGGCTACACCTTC. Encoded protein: CASSSGVNYGYTF.

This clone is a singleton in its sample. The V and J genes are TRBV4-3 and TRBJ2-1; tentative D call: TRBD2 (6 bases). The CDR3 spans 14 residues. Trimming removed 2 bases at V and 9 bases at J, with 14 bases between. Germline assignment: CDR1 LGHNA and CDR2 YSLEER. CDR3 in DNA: TGCGCCAGCAGCCAAATAGCGGTGATGGGTGAGCAGTTCTTC. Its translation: CASSQIAVMGEQFF.

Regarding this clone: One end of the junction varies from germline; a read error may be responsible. The CDR3 DNA follows: TGTGCCAGCAGCTTAGCAGGGATGGACTACGATGAGCAGTTCTTC. As protein: CASSLAGMDYDEQFF. The rearrangement joins TRBV7-9 to TRBJ2-1; possibly TRBD2 for D (6 bases). Germline V gene data show CDR1 as SEHNR and CDR2 as FQNEAQ (reference sequence). This CDR3 is 15 amino acids long.

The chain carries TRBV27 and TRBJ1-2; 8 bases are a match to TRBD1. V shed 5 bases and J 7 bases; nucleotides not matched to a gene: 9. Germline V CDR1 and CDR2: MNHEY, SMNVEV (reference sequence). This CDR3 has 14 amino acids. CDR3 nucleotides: TGTGCCAGCAGTAATACCGACAGGGGAAGTGGCTACACCTTC. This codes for CASSNTDRGSGYTF.

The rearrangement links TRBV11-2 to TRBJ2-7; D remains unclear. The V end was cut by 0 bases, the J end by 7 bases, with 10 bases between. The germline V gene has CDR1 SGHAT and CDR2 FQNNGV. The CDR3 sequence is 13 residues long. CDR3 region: CASSLDPGMEQYF. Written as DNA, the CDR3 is TGTGCCAGCAGCTTAGATCCAGGTATGGAGCAGTACTTC. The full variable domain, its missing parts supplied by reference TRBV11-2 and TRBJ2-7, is EAGVAQSPRYKIIEKRQSVAFWCNPISGHATLYWYQQILGQGPKLLIQFQNNGVVDDSQLPKDRFSAERLKGVDSTLKIQPAKLEDSAVYLCASSLDPGMEQYFGPGTRLTVT.

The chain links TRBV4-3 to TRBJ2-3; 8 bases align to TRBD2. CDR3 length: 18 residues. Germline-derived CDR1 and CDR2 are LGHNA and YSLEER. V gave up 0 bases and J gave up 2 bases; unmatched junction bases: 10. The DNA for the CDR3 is TGCGCCAGCAGCCAAGATGCAGGGCGGGGGGCCTTCACAGATACGCAGTATTTT. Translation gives CASSQDAGRGAFTDTQYF.

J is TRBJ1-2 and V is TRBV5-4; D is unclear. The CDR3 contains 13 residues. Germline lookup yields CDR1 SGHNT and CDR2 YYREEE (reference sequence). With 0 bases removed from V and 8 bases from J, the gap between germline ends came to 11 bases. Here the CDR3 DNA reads TGTGCCAGCAGCTTGGACTTAAAGGAGGGCTACACCTTC. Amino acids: CASSLDLKEGYTF.

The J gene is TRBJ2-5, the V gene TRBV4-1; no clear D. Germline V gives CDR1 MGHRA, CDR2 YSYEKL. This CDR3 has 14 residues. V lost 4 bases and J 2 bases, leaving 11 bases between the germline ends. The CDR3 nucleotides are TGCGCCAGCAGCCTTAGACTTTCTCAAGAGACCCAGTACTTC. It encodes CASSLRLSQETQYF.

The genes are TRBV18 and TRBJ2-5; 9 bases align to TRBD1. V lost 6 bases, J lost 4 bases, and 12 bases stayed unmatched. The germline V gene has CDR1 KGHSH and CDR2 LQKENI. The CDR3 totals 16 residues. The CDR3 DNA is TGTGCCAGCTCCCAGGGGACAGGGCCGTGGGGAGAGACCCAGTACTTC. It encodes CASSQGTGPWGETQYF.

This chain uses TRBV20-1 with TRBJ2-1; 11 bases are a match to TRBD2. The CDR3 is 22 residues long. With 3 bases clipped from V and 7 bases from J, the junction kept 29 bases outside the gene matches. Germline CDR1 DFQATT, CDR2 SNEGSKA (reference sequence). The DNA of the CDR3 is TGCAGTGCTAGTGGTTTACGAGCTAGCGGGGGGACCAGGGGGACACATTGGAATGAGCAGTTCTTC. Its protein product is CSASGLRASGGTRGTHWNEQFF.

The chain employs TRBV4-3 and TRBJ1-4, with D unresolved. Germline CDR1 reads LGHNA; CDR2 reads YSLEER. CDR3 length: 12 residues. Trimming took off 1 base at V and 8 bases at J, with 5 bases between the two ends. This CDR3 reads CASSQVREKLFF. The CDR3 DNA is TGCGCCAGCAGCCAAGTTAGAGAAAAACTGTTTTTT.

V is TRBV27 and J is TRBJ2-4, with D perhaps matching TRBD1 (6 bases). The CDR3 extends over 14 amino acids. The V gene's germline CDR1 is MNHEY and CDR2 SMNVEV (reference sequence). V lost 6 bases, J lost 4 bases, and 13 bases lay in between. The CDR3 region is CASRGSDRKNIQYF. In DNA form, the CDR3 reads TGTGCCAGCAGGGGCTCGGACAGAAAAAACATTCAGTACTTC.

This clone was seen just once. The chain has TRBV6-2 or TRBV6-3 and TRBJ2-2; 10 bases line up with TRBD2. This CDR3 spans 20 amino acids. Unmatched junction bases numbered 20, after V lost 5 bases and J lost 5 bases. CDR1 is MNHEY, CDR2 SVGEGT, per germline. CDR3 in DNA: TGTGCCAGCAGTCCGGAACTTGGACTAGCGGCACTCCGGCGGACCGGGGAGCTGTTTTTT. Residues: CASSPELGLAALRRTGELFF.

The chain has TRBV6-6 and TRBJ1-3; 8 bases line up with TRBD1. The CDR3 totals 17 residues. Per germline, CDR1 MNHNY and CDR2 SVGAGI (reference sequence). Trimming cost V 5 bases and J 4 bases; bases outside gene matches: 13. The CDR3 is CASSGSPRTGTGNTIYF. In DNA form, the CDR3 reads TGTGCCAGCAGTGGATCGCCCAGGACAGGGACCGGAAACACCATATATTTT.

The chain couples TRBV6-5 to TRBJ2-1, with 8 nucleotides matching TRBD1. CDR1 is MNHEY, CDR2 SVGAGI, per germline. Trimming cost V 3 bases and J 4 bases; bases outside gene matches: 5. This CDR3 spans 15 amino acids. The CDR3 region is CASSYQGQAYNEQFF. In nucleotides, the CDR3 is TGTGCCAGCAGTTATCAGGGACAGGCTTACAATGAGCAGTTCTTC.

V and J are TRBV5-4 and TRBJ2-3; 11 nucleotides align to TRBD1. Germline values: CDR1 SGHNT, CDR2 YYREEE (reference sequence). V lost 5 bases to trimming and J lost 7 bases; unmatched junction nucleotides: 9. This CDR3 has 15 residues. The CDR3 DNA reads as TGTGCCAGCAGAGGTCCGGGACAGGGGGTAAATACGCAGTATTTT. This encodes CASRGPGQGVNTQYF.

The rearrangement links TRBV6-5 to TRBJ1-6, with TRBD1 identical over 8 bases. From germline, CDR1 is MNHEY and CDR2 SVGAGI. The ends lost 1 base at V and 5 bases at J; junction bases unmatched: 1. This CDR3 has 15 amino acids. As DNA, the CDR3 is TGTGCCAGCAGTTACTGGGGACAGGATAATTCACCCCTCCACTTT. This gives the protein CASSYWGQDNSPLHF.

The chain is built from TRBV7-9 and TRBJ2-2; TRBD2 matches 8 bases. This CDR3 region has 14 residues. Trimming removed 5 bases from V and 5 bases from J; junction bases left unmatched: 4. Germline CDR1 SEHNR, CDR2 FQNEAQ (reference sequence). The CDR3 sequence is CASSLSGVTGELFF. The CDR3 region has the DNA TGTGCCAGCAGCCTTAGCGGGGTGACCGGGGAGCTGTTTTTT.

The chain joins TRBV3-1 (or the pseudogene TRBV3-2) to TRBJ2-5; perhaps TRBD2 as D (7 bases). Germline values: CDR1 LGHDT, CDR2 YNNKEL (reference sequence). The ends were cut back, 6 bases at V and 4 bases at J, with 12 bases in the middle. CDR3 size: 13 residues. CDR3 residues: CASRKRDIETQYF. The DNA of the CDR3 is TGTGCCAGCAGAAAGCGGGACATAGAGACCCAGTACTTC.

The CDR3 coding sequence is TGTGCCAGCAGTCCACCTGGACTAGCCGAGCATGAGCAGTTCTTC. Amino acids: CASSPPGLAEHEQFF. The chain has TRBV4-2 and TRBJ2-1, with 8 bases identical to TRBD2. This CDR3 is built from 15 residues. In germline, CDR1 is LGHNA, CDR2 YNFKEQ. With 6 bases clipped from V and 8 bases from J, the junction kept 12 bases outside the gene matches.

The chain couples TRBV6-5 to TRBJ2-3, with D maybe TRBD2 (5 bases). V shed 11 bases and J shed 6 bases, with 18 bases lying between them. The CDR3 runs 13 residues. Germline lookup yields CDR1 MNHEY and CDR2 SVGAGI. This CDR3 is CASEDLAIDTQYF. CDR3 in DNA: TGTGCCTCGGAGGACTTAGCCATTGATACGCAGTATTTT.

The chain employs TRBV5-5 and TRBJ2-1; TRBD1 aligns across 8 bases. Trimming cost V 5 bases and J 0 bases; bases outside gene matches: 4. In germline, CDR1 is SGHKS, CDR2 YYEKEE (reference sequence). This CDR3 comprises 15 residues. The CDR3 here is CASSLGQGSYNEQFF. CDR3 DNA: TGTGCCAGCAGTTTAGGACAGGGCTCCTACAATGAGCAGTTCTTC. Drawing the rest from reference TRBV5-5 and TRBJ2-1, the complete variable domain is DAGVTQSPTHLIKTRGQQVTLRCSPISGHKSVSWYQQVLGQGPQFIFQYYEKEERGRGNFPDRFSARQFPNYSSELNVNALLLGDSALYLCASSLGQGSYNEQFFGPGTRLTVL.

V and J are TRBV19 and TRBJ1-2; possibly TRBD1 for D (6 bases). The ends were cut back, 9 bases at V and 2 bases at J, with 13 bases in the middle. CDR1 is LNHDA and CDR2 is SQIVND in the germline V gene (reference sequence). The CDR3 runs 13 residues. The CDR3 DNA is TGTGCCAGCACCCTCAGGGGAAACTATGGCTACACCTTC. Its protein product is CASTLRGNYGYTF.

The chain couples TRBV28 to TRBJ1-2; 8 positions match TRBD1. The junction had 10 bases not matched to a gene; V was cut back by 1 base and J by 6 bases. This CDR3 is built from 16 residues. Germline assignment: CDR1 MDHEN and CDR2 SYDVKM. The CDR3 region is CASSLSGRTGGHGYTF. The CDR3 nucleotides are TGTGCCAGCAGTTTATCGGGCAGAACAGGGGGACATGGCTACACCTTC.

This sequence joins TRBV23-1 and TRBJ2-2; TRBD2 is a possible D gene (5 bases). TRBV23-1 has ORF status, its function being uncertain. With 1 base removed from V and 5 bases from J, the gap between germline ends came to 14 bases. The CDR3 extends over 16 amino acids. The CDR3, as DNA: TGCGCCAGCAGTCAATTTATTAGCGATCGGACCGGGGAGCTGTTTTTT. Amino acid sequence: CASSQFISDRTGELFF.